This T cell receptor (beta chain) was observed in a study of Ad26.COV2.S vaccination and SARS-CoV-2 variants. Study overall: Within the COV1001 Ad26.COV2.S trial arm, the donor was enrolled.

Treatment indicated: around 19 received Ad26.COV2.S at low or high dose, single or two shots; about 5 received placebo; per-sample allocation not given. The samples date from day 63 after the first vaccine or placebo injection. The protocol was immunoSEQ multiplex PCR, while the TCRdb copy is restricted to in-frame clones and leaves out a portion. The sample includes approximately 340,000 clones, around 83% of them seen just once. CDR3 size: 13 residues. V was cut by 1 base and J by 4 bases, with 7 bases left in between. Per the germline V gene, CDR1 is SGHTA and CDR2 is FQGNSA. This TCR derives from a person between 18 and 65 years old who received the Ad26.COV2.S COVID-19 vaccine or a placebo. V gene TRBV7-2 combines with J gene TRBJ1-2; D not certain. Sequenced material: peripheral blood, taken in a trial of Ad26.COV2.S vaccine versus placebo. In DNA, the CDR3 is TGTGCCAGCAGCTTAGGGGGAAGCTATGGCTACACCTTC. Protein: CASSLGGSYGYTF.